The 30 T cell receptor beta chains listed next were all sequenced from one sample in a study of blood T cell repertoires in COVID-19. TCRdb keeps only in-frame clones here, not all; method: immunoSEQ multiplex PCR. The sample contains some 38,000 clones, roughly 80% of which appear only once. Material for sequencing was peripheral blood. These TCRs come from a man aged 50-59 years with active COVID-19.

V gene TRBV7-9 combines with J gene TRBJ1-5, with D possibly matching TRBD1 (6 bases). V was pared by 5 bases and J by 4 bases, with 15 bases between. Germline V gene data show CDR1 as SEHNR and CDR2 as FQNEAQ (reference sequence). The CDR3 contains 15 residues. The CDR3 nucleotides read TGTGCCAGCAGCGATACCGGGACACTGAATCAGCCCCAGCATTTT. It specifies CASSDTGTLNQPQHF.

This clone was found a few times. The rearrangement joins TRBV23-1 to TRBJ2-5, with TRBD2 matching 9 bases. TRBV23-1 is an ORF for which the function is uncertain. The V segment lost 10 bases and the J segment 5 bases; nucleotides outside the gene matches: 8. This CDR3 has 13 amino acids. The CDR3 loop is CAKLAGAGETQYF. The CDR3 nucleotides are TGCGCCAAACTAGCGGGTGCCGGTGAGACCCAGTACTTC.

The gene calls are TRBV6-5 and TRBJ2-5; possibly TRBD2 for D (6 bases). In germline, CDR1 is MNHEY, CDR2 SVGAGI. Trimming removed 6 bases at V and 5 bases at J, with 19 bases between. There are 15 residues in the CDR3. The CDR3 coding sequence is TGTGCCAGCAGCCGTGAGACCGGGAGAAAGGAGACCCAGTACTTC. As protein: CASSRETGRKETQYF.

V gene TRBV7-6 combines with J gene TRBJ2-7; 9 positions agree with TRBD1. In germline, CDR1 is SGHVS, CDR2 FNYEAQ. Germline trimming cut 0 bases from V and 2 bases from J; bases unmatched to any gene: 5. The CDR3 loop spans 16 amino acids. CDR3 amino acids: CASSLARQGGTYEQYF. CDR3 coding DNA: TGTGCCAGCAGCTTAGCCCGACAGGGGGGAACCTACGAGCAGTACTTC.

V and J are TRBV7-9 and TRBJ1-6, with a weak D call TRBD1 (6 bases). Trimming stripped 4 bases from V and 7 bases from J, with 14 bases between. The CDR3 is made up of 15 amino acids. CDR1 and CDR2 from the germline V gene are SEHNR and FQNEAQ (reference sequence). The DNA for the CDR3 is TGTGCCAGCAGCTATCCAGGGGAACGGAATTCACCCCTCCACTTT. Amino acid sequence: CASSYPGERNSPLHF.

This chain connects TRBV6-6 to TRBJ1-2, with 8 bases lining up with TRBD1. J was trimmed by 4 bases and V by 5 bases; bases with no gene match: 3. Germline V gene sequence: CDR1 MNHNY, CDR2 SVGAGI (reference sequence). The CDR3 length is 13 residues. Written as DNA, the CDR3 is TGTGCCAGCAGTGAGACAGGGGCCTATGGCTACACCTTC. Translated: CASSETGAYGYTF.

The J gene is TRBJ1-1, the V gene TRBV10-2; D not certain. CDR3 length: 14 residues. Per the germline V gene, CDR1 is WSHSY and CDR2 is SAAADI. V was cut by 3 bases and J by 4 bases, with 12 bases left in between. This CDR3 is CASSDTVLVTEAFF. In DNA, the CDR3 is TGCGCCAGCAGTGATACAGTTTTGGTCACTGAAGCTTTCTTT.

The chain employs TRBV5-1 and TRBJ2-3; weak D call: TRBD2 (6 bases). This CDR3 is built from 15 residues. The V end was cut by 3 bases, the J end by 2 bases, with 13 bases between. The germline CDR1 and CDR2 sequences are SGHRS and YFSETQ. The CDR3 nucleotides are TGCGCCAGCAGCTCTCAACGGGGGATCACAGATACGCAGTATTTT. This codes for CASSSQRGITDTQYF.

The chain employs TRBV7-9 and TRBJ2-1; possible D gene TRBD2, 5 bases. The CDR3 contains 17 residues. The V gene lost 6 bases and the J gene lost 7 bases, with 25 bases spanning the gap. Per germline, CDR1 SEHNR and CDR2 FQNEAQ (reference sequence). CDR3 in DNA: TGTGCCAGCAGAAGCGCAGGAAGGGCGCTAACGGGGAATGAGCAGTTCTTC. Translated, it gives CASRSAGRALTGNEQFF.

This clone has just a few counts. The chain is built from TRBV5-4 and TRBJ1-1; D gene ambiguous. CDR3 length equals 14 residues. Germline loops: CDR1 SGHNT, CDR2 YYREEE (reference sequence). V was cut by 1 base and J by 5 bases, with 12 bases left in between. The CDR3 nucleotides are TGTGCCAGCAGCTTGAGTGCGGGGTGGACTGAAGCTTTCTTT. Its translation: CASSLSAGWTEAFF.

This clone was seen a single time. J is TRBJ2-1 and V is TRBV6-6, with D perhaps TRBD1 (5 bases). CDR3 size: 13 residues. Germline V lookup: CDR1 MNHNY, CDR2 SVGAGI (reference sequence). Trimming left V 4 bases short and J 6 bases short, with 10 bases between. DNA for the CDR3: TGTGCCAGCAGTTTAAAGGGGCGCAATGAGCAGTTCTTC. This gives the protein CASSLKGRNEQFF.

This clone was picked up one time. The chain employs TRBV7-2 and TRBJ2-1, with 8 bases that match TRBD1. The V segment lost 3 bases and the J segment 0 bases; nucleotides outside the gene matches: 10. CDR3 length: 18 residues. Germline-derived CDR1 and CDR2 are SGHTA and FQGNSA. CDR3 in amino acids: CASSFRTGSSSSYNEQFF. The CDR3 DNA sequence: TGTGCCAGCAGCTTCCGGACAGGGAGTTCGAGCTCCTACAATGAGCAGTTCTTC.

The rearrangement joins TRBV27 to TRBJ1-3, with 7 bases that match TRBD1. After removal of 6 bases from V and 4 bases from J, the junction contained 6 bases not matched to a gene. CDR1 and CDR2 from the germline V gene are MNHEY and SMNVEV (reference sequence). The CDR3 totals 14 residues. The CDR3 sequence is CASSRDSFGNTIYF. CDR3 DNA sequence: TGTGCCAGCAGCCGGGACAGTTTCGGAAACACCATATATTTT.

This sequence joins TRBV7-9 and TRBJ2-5; tentatively, D is TRBD2 (6 bases). This CDR3 has 16 residues. Germline V gene data show CDR1 as SEHNR and CDR2 as FQNEAQ (reference sequence). Deletions cut 2 bases from V and 1 base from J, with 14 bases between. The CDR3 sequence: CASSLTLLAGQETQYF. Written as DNA, the CDR3 is TGTGCCAGCAGCTTAACATTACTAGCAGGCCAAGAGACCCAGTACTTC.

This chain's CDR3 is CASSPLAPPYEQYF. In nucleotides, the CDR3 is TGTGCCAGCTCACCATTGGCCCCACCCTACGAGCAGTACTTC. The chain joins TRBV18 to TRBJ2-7; D gene unclear. V dropped 2 bases and J dropped 2 bases, with 10 bases sitting between them. Germline CDR1 and CDR2: KGHSH and LQKENI. CDR3 size: 14 residues.

The genes are TRBV28 and TRBJ1-5; D is perhaps TRBD1 (6 bases). V dropped 5 bases and J dropped 4 bases, with 12 bases sitting between them. This CDR3 is 14 amino acids long. Germline CDR1 is MDHEN and CDR2 is SYDVKM. The CDR3 region is CASSPRGPNQPQHF. Written as DNA, the CDR3 is TGTGCCAGCAGTCCGCGGGGGCCTAATCAGCCCCAGCATTTT.

The chain recombines TRBV19 with TRBJ2-3; the D is unclear. The CDR3 length is 15 residues. V lost 6 bases to trimming and J lost 4 bases, with 17 bases between them. CDR1 and CDR2 (germline): LNHDA, SQIVND (reference sequence). CDR3 region: CASSRGGFKADTQYF. CDR3 nucleotide sequence: TGTGCCAGTAGCCGCGGTGGGTTTAAGGCAGATACGCAGTATTTT. Combining the CDR3 with reference TRBV19 and TRBJ2-3 gives the whole variable domain DGGITQSPKYLFRKEGQNVTLSCEQNLNHDAMYWYRQDPGQGLRLIYYSQIVNDFQKGDIAEGYSVSREKKESFPLTVTSAQKNPTAFYLCASSRGGFKADTQYFGPGTRLTVL.

This clone was observed a few times. The chain combines TRBV11-2 with TRBJ2-2, with TRBD1 as a possible D gene (6 bases). CDR1 is SGHAT, CDR2 FQNNGV, per germline. The CDR3 loop spans 14 amino acids. The V end lost 5 bases, the J end lost 7 bases, and 14 bases lay between the germline ends. The CDR3 DNA follows: TGTGCCAGCAGCGTTACAGGGCTCGGCGGGGAGCTGTTTTTT. Protein product: CASSVTGLGGELFF. Full variable domain (missing parts from reference TRBV11-2 and TRBJ2-2): EAGVAQSPRYKIIEKRQSVAFWCNPISGHATLYWYQQILGQGPKLLIQFQNNGVVDDSQLPKDRFSAERLKGVDSTLKIQPAKLEDSAVYLCASSVTGLGGELFFGEGSRLTVL.

The chain carries TRBV21-1 and TRBJ2-7; the table calls TRBD1, which could not be checked here. TRBV21-1 is a recognized pseudogene. The CDR3 spans 14 residues. Here the CDR3 reads CASSKARQAYEQYF. The CDR3 coding sequence is TGTGCCAGCAGCAAAGCCCGACAGGCCTACGAGCAGTACTTC.

J is TRBJ1-1 and V is TRBV6-5, with D maybe TRBD1 (6 bases). V dropped 0 bases and J dropped 4 bases, with 9 bases sitting between them. CDR3 length equals 14 residues. Germline lookup yields CDR1 MNHEY and CDR2 SVGAGI. The CDR3 protein is CASSYSTGFTEAFF. CDR3 DNA sequence: TGTGCCAGCAGTTACTCTACAGGGTTCACTGAAGCTTTCTTT.

This chain joins TRBV29-1 and TRBJ2-1; TRBD1 aligns across 10 bases. CDR1 and CDR2 (germline): SQVTM, ANQGSEA. Losses at the gene ends were 2 bases for V and 7 bases for J; bases not matched to a gene: 5. The CDR3 has 14 residues. This chain's CDR3 is CSVERTGGKNEQFF. The CDR3 DNA follows: TGCAGCGTTGAACGGACAGGGGGTAAGAATGAGCAGTTCTTC.

This clone was recorded only once. The chain has TRBV5-4 and TRBJ2-3, with D possibly being TRBD2 (7 bases). The ends were cut back, 2 bases at V and 2 bases at J, with 15 bases in the middle. From germline, CDR1 is SGHNT and CDR2 YYREEE (reference sequence). The CDR3 has 16 amino acids. The CDR3 DNA reads as TGTGCCAGCAGCTTAAAGAGGGGGGGCGACACAGATACGCAGTATTTT. Its translation: CASSLKRGGDTDTQYF.

V usage is TRBV5-4 and J usage is TRBJ2-2; D possibly corresponds to TRBD1 (6 bases). Germline V gene lookup returns CDR1 SGHNT and CDR2 YYREEE (reference sequence). V lost 1 base and J 3 bases, leaving 10 bases between the germline ends. CDR3 length: 15 residues. The DNA for the CDR3 is TGTGCCAGCAGCTTGCGGACAGAGTACACCGGGGAGCTGTTTTTT. Residues: CASSLRTEYTGELFF.

The chain recombines TRBV13 with TRBJ2-3, with 8 nucleotides matching TRBD2. After removal of 0 bases from V and 2 bases from J, the junction contained 7 bases not matched to a gene. CDR3 length: 17 residues. Germline-derived CDR1 and CDR2 are PRHDT and FYEKMQ (reference sequence). CDR3 in amino acids: CASSLGAAGELTDTQYF. CDR3 coding DNA: TGTGCCAGCAGCTTAGGAGCAGCGGGGGAGCTCACAGATACGCAGTATTTT.

The chain recombines TRBV4-3 with TRBJ1-1; tentatively, D is TRBD1 (6 bases). Germline CDR1 reads LGHNA; CDR2 reads YSLEER. CDR3 length: 13 amino acids. V was trimmed by 3 bases and J by 1 base, leaving 6 bases between them. The CDR3 is CASSQDRNTEAFF. DNA for the CDR3: TGCGCCAGCAGCCAGGACAGGAACACTGAAGCTTTCTTT.

The rearrangement joins TRBV10-3 to TRBJ1-6; 7 positions match TRBD1. CDR3 length equals 14 residues. Germline assignment: CDR1 ENHRY and CDR2 SYGVKD. The V segment lost 11 bases and the J segment 7 bases; nucleotides outside the gene matches: 11. CDR3 loop: CASRGGEGNSPLHF. CDR3 DNA: TGTGCCTCCCGAGGGGGCGAAGGGAATTCACCCCTCCACTTT.

V is TRBV27 and J is TRBJ1-2; D is perhaps TRBD1 (6 bases). The length of the CDR3 is 15 residues. Germline V gene sequence: CDR1 MNHEY, CDR2 SMNVEV (reference sequence). V lost 3 bases to trimming and J lost 7 bases, with 18 bases between them. CDR3 sequence: CASSFNRDVTGGYTF. DNA of the CDR3: TGTGCCAGCAGTTTCAACAGGGACGTTACAGGTGGCTACACCTTC.

The chain joins TRBV21-1 to TRBJ1-2; the table gives TRBD1 as D, unverified against the DNA. TRBV21-1 corresponds to a pseudogene. The CDR3 runs to 13 residues. The CDR3 spells CASRDGQENGYTF. In DNA, the CDR3 is TGTGCCAGCAGGGACGGACAGGAGAATGGCTACACCTTC.

This chain joins TRBV2 and TRBJ2-1; D gene unclear. Deletions cut 3 bases from V and 8 bases from J, with 17 bases between. This CDR3 contains 15 residues. CDR1 SNHLY and CDR2 FYNNEI come from the germline V gene. In nucleotides, the CDR3 is TGTGCCAGCAGTGACCCGACTTTCGAGTTGGATGAGCAGTTCTTC. Translation gives CASSDPTFELDEQFF.

Only a few counts were recorded for this clone. The V and J genes are TRBV5-4 and TRBJ1-2; 9 positions match TRBD1. Germline V lookup: CDR1 SGHNT, CDR2 YYREEE (reference sequence). V gave up 0 bases and J gave up 4 bases; unmatched junction bases: 7. The CDR3 is made up of 16 amino acids. This chain's CDR3 is CASSLGSGQGSYGYTF. CDR3 bases: TGTGCCAGCAGCTTGGGTTCGGGACAGGGTTCCTATGGCTACACCTTC.